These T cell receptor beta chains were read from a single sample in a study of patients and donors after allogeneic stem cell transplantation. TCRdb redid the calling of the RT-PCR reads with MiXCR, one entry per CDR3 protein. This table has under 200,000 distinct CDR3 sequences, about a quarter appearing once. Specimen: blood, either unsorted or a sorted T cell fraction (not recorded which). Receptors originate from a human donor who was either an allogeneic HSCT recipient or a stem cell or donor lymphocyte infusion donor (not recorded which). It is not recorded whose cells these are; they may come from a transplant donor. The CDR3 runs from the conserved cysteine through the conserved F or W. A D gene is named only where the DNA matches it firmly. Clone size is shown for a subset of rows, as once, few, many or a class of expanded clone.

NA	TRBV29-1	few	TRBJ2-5	TGCAGCGTTGAAGATCCGGACTACCTGTACCAAGAGACCCAGTACTTC	CSVEDPDYLYQETQYF
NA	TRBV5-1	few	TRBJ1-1	TGCGCCAGCAGCCCCTGGACTTTGAACACTGAAGCTTTCTTT	CASSPWTLNTEAFF
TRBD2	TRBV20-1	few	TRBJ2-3	TGCAGTGCTAGAGGAACGGGGGGGCCTAGCACAGATACGCAGTATTTT	CSARGTGGPSTDTQYF
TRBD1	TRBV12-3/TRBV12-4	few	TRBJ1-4	TGTGCCAGCAGTTTATCCTCTGGACAGGCCTCCCTGTTTTTT	CASSLSSGQASLFF
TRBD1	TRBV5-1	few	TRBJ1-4	TGCGCCAGCAGCTCTGACAGGGTTAATGAAAAACTGTTTTTT	CASSSDRVNEKLFF
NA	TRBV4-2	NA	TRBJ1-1	TGTGCCAGCAGCCAAGATCCACAGTTGGACACTGAAGCTTTCTTT	CASSQDPQLDTEAFF
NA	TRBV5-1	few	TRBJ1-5	TGCGCCAGCAGCTTGGGGCCCGGGGATCAGCCCCAGCATTTT	CASSLGPGDQPQHF
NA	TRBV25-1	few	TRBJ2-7	TGTGCCAGCACACCCTTGCAGTCCCCCCGACTCTACGAGCAGTACTTC	CASTPLQSPRLYEQYF
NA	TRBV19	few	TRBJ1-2	TGTGCCAGTAGTATACAAGGACAGTTGGATGGCTACACCTTC	CASSIQGQLDGYTF
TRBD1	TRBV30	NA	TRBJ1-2	TGTGCCTGGACCCAATGGGCGGACAGGGGGGATGGCTACACCTTC	CAWTQWADRGDGYTF
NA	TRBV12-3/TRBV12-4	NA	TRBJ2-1	TGTGCCAGCAGTTTGGCTGGGGATGAGCAGTTCTTC	CASSLAGDEQFF
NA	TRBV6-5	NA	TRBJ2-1	TGTGCCAGTGGAGGGACCCTCGTGGATGAGCAGTTCTTC	CASGGTLVDEQFF
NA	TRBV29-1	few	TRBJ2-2	TGCAGCGGGAGAGCAAGGAACACCGGGGAGCTGTTTTTT	CSGRARNTGELFF
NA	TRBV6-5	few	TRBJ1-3	TGTGCCAGCAGTTACTCATTTTCAAGGGGTCTAACTGGAAACACCATATATTTT	CASSYSFSRGLTGNTIYF
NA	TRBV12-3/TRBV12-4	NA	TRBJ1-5	TGTGCCAGCAGCCGAACGAGGGGGATCATACATTTT	CASSRTRGIIHF
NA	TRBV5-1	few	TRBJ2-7	TGCGCCAGCAGCTTTGAAGTTACCTACGAGCAGTACTTC	CASSFEVTYEQYF
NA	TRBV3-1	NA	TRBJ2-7	TGTGCCAGCAGCCAACCCTTTTTCCGGGGAGGAGGCGAGCAGTACTTC	CASSQPFFRGGGEQYF
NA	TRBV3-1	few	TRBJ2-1	TGTGCCAGCAGCCAAGGGGGGAATGAGCAGTTCTTC	CASSQGGNEQFF
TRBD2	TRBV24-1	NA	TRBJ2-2	TGTGCCACCAGTGATGCGGGACTAGCGGAATCTAGCACCGGGGAGCTGTTTTTT	CATSDAGLAESSTGELFF
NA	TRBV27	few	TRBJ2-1	TGTGCCAGCAGTGGAAGGGTAGGCAATGAGCAGTTCTTC	CASSGRVGNEQFF
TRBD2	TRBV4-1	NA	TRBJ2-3	TGCGCCAGCAGCCAATTGACTAGCGGCTACACAGATACGCAGTATTTT	CASSQLTSGYTDTQYF
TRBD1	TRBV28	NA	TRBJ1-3	TGTGCCAGCTACCAATGGACAGGGACCGGAAACACCATATATTTT	CASYQWTGTGNTIYF
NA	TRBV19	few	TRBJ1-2	TGTGCCAGTAAGGTATCAGTCTTCGGTTACACCTTC	CASKVSVFGYTF
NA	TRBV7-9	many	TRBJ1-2	TGTGCCAGCAGCCTCTCGGACAGACGGGATGGCTACACCTTC	CASSLSDRRDGYTF
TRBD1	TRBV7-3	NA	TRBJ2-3	TGTGCCAGCAGCACACAGGGGACAGATACGCAGTATTTT	CASSTQGTDTQYF
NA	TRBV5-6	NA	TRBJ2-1	TGTGCCAGCAGCTTGGTAACGGGTAACTACAATGAGCAGTTCTTC	CASSLVTGNYNEQFF
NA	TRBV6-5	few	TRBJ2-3	TGTGCCAGCAGGACCCTAGGGGGAGCAGATACGCAGTATTTT	CASRTLGGADTQYF
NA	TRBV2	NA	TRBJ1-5	TGTGCCAGCAGTGATCCAGGGGTCTTGCCCCAGCATTTT	CASSDPGVLPQHF
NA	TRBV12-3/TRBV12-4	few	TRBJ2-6	TGTGCCAGCAGTTTGGATGGGTGGGGCCATGGGGCCAACGTCCTGACTTTC	CASSLDGWGHGANVLTF
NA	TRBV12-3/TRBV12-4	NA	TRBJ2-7	TGTGCCAGCAGTTTAGTTAGGGGATATACCGGCCCAGGCGGGCACGAGCAGTACTTC	CASSLVRGYTGPGGHEQYF
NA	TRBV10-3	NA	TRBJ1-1	TGTGCCATCAGTGAGGCCCGGGGCACTGAAGCTTTCTTT	CAISEARGTEAFF
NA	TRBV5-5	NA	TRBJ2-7	TGTGCCAGCAGCCCAAGTTGGGACACACGCTACGAGCAGTACTTC	CASSPSWDTRYEQYF
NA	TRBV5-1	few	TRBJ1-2	TGCGCCAGCAGCGTCTCGGTAAGGGCTCGTGGCTACACCTTC	CASSVSVRARGYTF
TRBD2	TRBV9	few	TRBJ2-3	TGTGCCAGCAGCGCGACTAGCGGAGATACGCAGTATTTT	CASSATSGDTQYF
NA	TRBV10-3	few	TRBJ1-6	TGTGCCATCAGTCAGGGCTCCTATAATTCACCCCTCCACTTT	CAISQGSYNSPLHF
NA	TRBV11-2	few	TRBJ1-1	TGTGCCAGCAGCCGAACGACATTGAACACTGAAGCTTTCTTT	CASSRTTLNTEAFF
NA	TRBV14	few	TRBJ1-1	TGTGCCAGCAGCCAAGATTTCGGATCGGGACGGTTGAACACTGAAGCTTTCTTT	CASSQDFGSGRLNTEAFF
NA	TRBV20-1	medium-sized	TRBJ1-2	TGCAGTGCTAGATATTCTGGAACCTATGGCTACACCTTC	CSARYSGTYGYTF
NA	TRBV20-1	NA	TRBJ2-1	TGCAGTGCGAGCCGAAACGACAATGAGCAGTTCTTC	CSASRNDNEQFF
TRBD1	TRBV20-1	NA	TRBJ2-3	TGCAGTGCCCCCTGGGGGGACAGGGTTACAGATACGCAGTATTTT	CSAPWGDRVTDTQYF
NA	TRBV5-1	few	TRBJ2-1	TGCGCCAGCAGCTTAGGTCAAATCCTTAATGAGCAGTTCTTC	CASSLGQILNEQFF
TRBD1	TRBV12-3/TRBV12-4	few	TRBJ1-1	TGTGCCAGCTACCCAGACAGGGAGGGTACGGCTTTCTTT	CASYPDREGTAFF
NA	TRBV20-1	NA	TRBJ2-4	TGCAGTGCTAGATTGGGTGGCACAGGCGGAAACATTCAGTACTTC	CSARLGGTGGNIQYF
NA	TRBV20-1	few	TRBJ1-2	TGCAGTGCTAGACGAGGCTTCGGGGGCAATGGCTACACCTTC	CSARRGFGGNGYTF
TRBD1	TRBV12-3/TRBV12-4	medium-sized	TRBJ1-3	TGTGCCAGCAGTTTAAGCAGGGGGTACGTTGGAAACACCATATATTTT	CASSLSRGYVGNTIYF
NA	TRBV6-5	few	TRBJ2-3	TGTGCCAGCAGTTACTCGAGCACAGATACGCAGTATTTT	CASSYSSTDTQYF
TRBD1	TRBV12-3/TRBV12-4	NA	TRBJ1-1	TGTGCCAGCACCTTCATTCCGGGACAGGCAATAAACACTGAAGCTTTCTTT	CASTFIPGQAINTEAFF